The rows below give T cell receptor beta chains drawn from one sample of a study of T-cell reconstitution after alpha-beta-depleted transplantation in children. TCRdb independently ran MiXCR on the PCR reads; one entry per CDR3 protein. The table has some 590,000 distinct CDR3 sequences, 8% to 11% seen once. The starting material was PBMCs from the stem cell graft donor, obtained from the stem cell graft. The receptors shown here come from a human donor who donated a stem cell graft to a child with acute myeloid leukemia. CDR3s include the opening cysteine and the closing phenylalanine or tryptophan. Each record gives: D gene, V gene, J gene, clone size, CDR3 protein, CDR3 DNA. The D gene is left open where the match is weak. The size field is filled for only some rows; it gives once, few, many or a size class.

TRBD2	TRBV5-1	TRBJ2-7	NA	CASSPGLAGGSNEQYF	TGCGCCAGCAGCCCGGGACTAGCGGGAGGCAGCAACGAGCAGTACTTC
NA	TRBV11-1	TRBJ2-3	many	CASSSSPNRVDTQYF	TGTGCCAGCAGCTCCTCCCCCAACAGGGTAGATACGCAGTATTTT
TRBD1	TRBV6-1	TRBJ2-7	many	CASSTTGSSYEQYF	TGTGCCAGCAGTACGACAGGGAGCTCCTACGAGCAGTACTTC
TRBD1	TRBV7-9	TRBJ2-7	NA	CASSPRTGVGYEQYF	TGTGCCAGCAGCCCCAGGACAGGGGTGGGCTACGAGCAGTACTTC
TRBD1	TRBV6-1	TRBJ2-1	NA	CASSRTGGWNEQFF	TGTGCCAGCAGCCGGACAGGGGGTTGGAATGAGCAGTTCTTC
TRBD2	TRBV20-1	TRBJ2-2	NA	CSTFSGRATGELFF	TGCAGTACATTTAGCGGGAGGGCCACCGGGGAGCTGTTTTTT
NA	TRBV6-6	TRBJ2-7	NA	CASGPGPDEQYF	TGTGCCAGCGGCCCAGGACCAGATGAGCAGTACTTC
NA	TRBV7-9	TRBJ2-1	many	CASSTTISAFEQFF	TGTGCCAGCAGCACAACCATATCGGCCTTCGAGCAGTTCTTC
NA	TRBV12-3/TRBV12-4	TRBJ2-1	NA	CASSHTKPSGLQFF	TGTGCCAGCAGTCACACTAAGCCCTCTGGTTTGCAGTTCTTC
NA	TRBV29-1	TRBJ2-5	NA	CSVSDRRGETQYF	TGCAGCGTTTCGGACAGACGGGGAGAGACCCAGTACTTC
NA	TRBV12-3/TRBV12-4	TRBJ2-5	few	CASSLGWVEETQYF	TGTGCCAGCAGTTTGGGGTGGGTCGAAGAGACCCAGTACTTC
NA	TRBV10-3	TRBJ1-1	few	CAISESGGFTEAFF	TGTGCCATCAGTGAGTCGGGGGGATTCACTGAAGCTTTCTTT
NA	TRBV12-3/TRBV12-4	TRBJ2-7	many	CASSSLYYEQYF	TGTGCCAGCAGTTCCCTATACTACGAGCAGTACTTC
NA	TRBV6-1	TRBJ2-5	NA	CASSGERIVMETQYF	TGTGCCAGCAGTGGTGAGCGGATTGTCATGGAGACCCAGTACTTC
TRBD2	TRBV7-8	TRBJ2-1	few	CASSPLSGRYNEQFF	TGTGCCAGCAGCCCTCTGAGCGGGAGATACAATGAGCAGTTCTTC
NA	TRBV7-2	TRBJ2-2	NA	CASSRVQLYTGELFF	TGTGCCAGCAGCAGAGTACAGCTTTACACCGGGGAGCTGTTTTTT
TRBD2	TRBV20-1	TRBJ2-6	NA	CSATTRLAGGPVGGANVLTF	TGCAGTGCCACCACACGACTAGCGGGAGGGCCAGTAGGTGGGGCCAACGTCCTGACTTTC
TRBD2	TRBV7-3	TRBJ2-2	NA	CASSPSGSSTGELFF	TGTGCCAGCAGCCCTAGCGGGAGCTCCACCGGGGAGCTGTTTTTT
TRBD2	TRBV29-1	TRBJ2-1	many	CSGGLAGVGFGEQFF	TGCAGCGGGGGACTAGCGGGAGTTGGTTTTGGTGAGCAGTTCTTC
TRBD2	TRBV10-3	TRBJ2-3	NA	CATSGTDTTDTQYF	TGTGCCACTAGCGGGACAGATACCACAGATACGCAGTATTTT
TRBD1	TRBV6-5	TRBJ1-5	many	CASITGGTNQPQHF	TGTGCCAGCATTACAGGGGGGACCAATCAGCCCCAGCATTTT
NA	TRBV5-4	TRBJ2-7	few	CASSFSGGASYEQYF	TGTGCCAGCAGCTTTTCGGGGGGCGCATCCTACGAGCAGTACTTC
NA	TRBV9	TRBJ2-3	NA	CASSAPHSFTDTQYF	TGTGCCAGCAGCGCGCCTCACAGCTTCACAGATACGCAGTATTTT
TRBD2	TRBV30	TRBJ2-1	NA	CAWSVLPEREGTEQFF	TGTGCCTGGAGTGTCCTCCCCGAGCGGGAGGGGACTGAGCAGTTCTTC
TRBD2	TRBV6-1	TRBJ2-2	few	CASRGTPGGTGELFF	TGTGCCAGCAGGGGGACCCCGGGGGGTACCGGGGAGCTGTTTTTT
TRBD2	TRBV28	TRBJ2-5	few	CASSLAPLAGGPGETQYF	TGTGCCAGCAGTTTAGCCCCCCTAGCGGGAGGGCCGGGGGAGACCCAGTACTTC
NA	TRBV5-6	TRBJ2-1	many	CASTQVGQGLTSSYNEQFF	TGTGCCAGCACCCAGGTAGGCCAGGGGCTTACTAGCTCCTACAATGAGCAGTTCTTC
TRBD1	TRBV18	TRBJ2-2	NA	CASSPIWLAESGQGPNTGELFF	TGTGCCAGCTCACCAATCTGGTTGGCAGAGTCGGGACAGGGACCTAACACCGGGGAGCTGTTTTTT
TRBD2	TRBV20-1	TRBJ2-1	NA	CSARASGSNRNEQFF	TGCAGTGCTCGTGCTAGCGGGAGTAATAGAAATGAGCAGTTCTTC
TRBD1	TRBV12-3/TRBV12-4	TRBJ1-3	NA	CASTINGDSSGNTIYF	TGTGCCAGCACCATAAACGGGGACAGCTCTGGAAACACCATATATTTT
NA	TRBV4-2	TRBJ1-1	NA	CASSPKIGRRELNTEAFF	TGTGCCAGCAGTCCGAAGATCGGCAGGAGGGAGTTAAACACTGAAGCTTTCTTT
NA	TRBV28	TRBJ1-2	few	CASSLSRGGYTF	TGTGCCAGCAGTTTATCGAGAGGGGGCTACACCTTC
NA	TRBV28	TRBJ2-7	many	CASSSSTGSYEQYF	TGTGCCAGCAGTTCCTCGACGGGCTCCTACGAGCAGTACTTC
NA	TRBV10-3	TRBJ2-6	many	CAISVGGSGANVLTF	TGTGCCATCAGTGTTGGGGGCTCTGGGGCCAACGTCCTGACTTTC
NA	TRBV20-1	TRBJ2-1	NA	CSRERAGKSNEQFF	TGCAGCAGGGAGCGGGCGGGCAAATCCAATGAGCAGTTCTTC
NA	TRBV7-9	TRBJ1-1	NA	CASRYPLGQNTEAFF	TGTGCCAGCAGATACCCCTTGGGACAAAACACTGAAGCTTTCTTT
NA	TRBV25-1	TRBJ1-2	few	CASSEGGIYGYTF	TGTGCCAGCAGTGAAGGAGGGATCTATGGCTACACCTTC
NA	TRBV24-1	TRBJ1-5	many	CATSAPPPGSADSNQPQHF	TGTGCCACCAGTGCCCCTCCCCCAGGCTCAGCTGACAGCAATCAGCCCCAGCATTTT
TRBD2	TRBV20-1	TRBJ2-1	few	CSARDPALAGAGEQFF	TGCAGTGCTAGAGATCCAGCACTAGCGGGAGCGGGTGAGCAGTTCTTC
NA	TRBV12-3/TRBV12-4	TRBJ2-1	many	CASIYGSGPYNEQFF	TGTGCCAGTATTTACGGGAGTGGACCCTACAATGAGCAGTTCTTC
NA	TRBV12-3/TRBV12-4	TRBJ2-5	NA	CASNWGAGETQYF	TGTGCCAGCAACTGGGGTGCTGGAGAGACCCAGTACTTC
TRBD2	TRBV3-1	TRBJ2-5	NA	CASSHPLAGGFQETQYF	TGTGCCAGCAGCCACCCTCTAGCGGGAGGTTTCCAAGAGACCCAGTACTTC
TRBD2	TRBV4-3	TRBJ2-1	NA	CASARGGGLAGDEQFF	TGCGCCAGCGCGAGAGGGGGGGGACTAGCGGGAGATGAGCAGTTCTTC
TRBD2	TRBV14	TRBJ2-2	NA	CASSQAVAGRILRTGELFF	TGTGCCAGCAGCCAAGCAGTAGCGGGCAGGATTTTGAGGACCGGGGAGCTGTTTTTT